This entry lists 5 T cell receptor beta chains sequenced from one sample in a study of blood T cell repertoires in COVID-19. Method: immunoSEQ multiplex PCR; TCRdb's copy keeps in-frame clones and lacks some. The data show 200,000 to 250,000 clones, with approximately 82% seen just once and approximately 3.8% held by the top ten. The sequenced sample was peripheral blood. These receptors were taken from a woman aged 80 or over with acute or convalescent COVID-19.

This clone came up once. This chain connects TRBV10-3 to TRBJ1-1; possible D gene TRBD1, 6 bases. V lost 5 bases, J lost 1 base, and 14 bases lay in between. This CDR3 region has 15 residues. Germline V gene lookup returns CDR1 ENHRY and CDR2 SYGVKD. The CDR3 is CAISTSGTPNTEAFF. DNA for the CDR3: TGTGCCATCAGTACGTCCGGGACACCGAACACTGAAGCTTTCTTT.

This rearrangement joins TRBV24-1 to TRBJ2-1, with a tentative D call TRBD2 (5 bases). Germline V gene sequence: CDR1 KGHDR, CDR2 SFDVKD. Trimming stripped 7 bases from V and 5 bases from J, with 17 bases between. The CDR3 consists of 15 residues. CDR3: CATSLNGDPNNEQFF. The DNA of the CDR3 is TGTGCCACCAGCCTAAACGGGGATCCCAACAATGAGCAGTTCTTC.

This CDR3 is CASSAKLGGADYEQYF. CDR3 DNA sequence: TGTGCCAGCAGCGCGAAGTTGGGGGGGGCAGACTACGAGCAGTACTTC. The V and J genes are TRBV7-8 and TRBJ2-7; weak D call: TRBD2 (7 bases). This CDR3 comprises 16 residues. The V gene's germline CDR1 is SGHVS and CDR2 FQNEAQ. Trimming took off 5 bases at V and 3 bases at J, with 20 bases between the two ends.

The rearrangement uses TRBV9 and TRBJ1-5; D ambiguous. The CDR3 contains 12 residues. Germline lookup yields CDR1 SGDLS and CDR2 YYNGEE. Trimming stripped 4 bases from V and 10 bases from J, with 12 bases between. CDR3 coding DNA: TGTGCCAGCAGCTCTGGAGCCCAACCCCAGCATTTT. As protein: CASSSGAQPQHF.

The rearrangement links TRBV6-6 to TRBJ1-2; D perhaps matches TRBD1 (5 bases). The V gene lost 4 bases and the J gene lost 4 bases, with 10 bases spanning the gap. CDR1 is MNHNY, CDR2 SVGAGI, per germline (reference sequence). This CDR3 has 13 residues. The CDR3 sequence is CASSWGGSYGYTF. The DNA of the CDR3 is TGTGCCAGCAGTTGGGGGGGTTCCTATGGCTACACCTTC.